This is a list of T cell receptor beta chains from one sample in a study of blood T cell repertoires in COVID-19. Assay: immunoSEQ multiplex PCR; the TCRdb copy retains only in-frame clones and omits some. The profile covers approximately 290,000 clones, with approximately 93% appearing a single time and over 2% taken by the ten largest. Sequencing was carried out using peripheral blood. All receptors derive from a woman aged 25-40 years with COVID-19, enrolled during active disease. Each CDR3 is given with its conserved first and last residue. Each record gives: J gene, V gene, clone size, D gene, CDR3 DNA, CDR3 protein. The D gene is left open where the match is weak. Clone size is shown for a subset of rows, as once, few, many or a class of expanded clone.

TRBJ2-1 TRBV6-5 once . TGTGCCAGCAGAACACACAATGAGCAGTTCTTC CASRTHNEQFF
TRBJ2-1 TRBV5-1 . . TGCGCCAGCAGCTTGTTTAGCTCCTACAATGAGCAGTTCTTC CASSLFSSYNEQFF
TRBJ2-4 TRBV3-1/TRBV3-2 . TRBD2 TGTGCCAGCAGCCAAGACCCACTAGCGGGAGGATCCATTCAGTACTTC CASSQDPLAGGSIQYF
TRBJ1-2 TRBV30 . . TGTGCCTGGAGTCGAGGTGGCGGCTACACCTTC CAWSRGGGYTF
TRBJ1-2 TRBV5-1 once TRBD1 TGCGCCAGCAGCTCTGACAGGGGGACCTATGGCTACACCTTC CASSSDRGTYGYTF
TRBJ1-5 TRBV2 . . TGTGCCAGCAAGGGTCTAGCACCTAATCAGCCCCAGCATTTT CASKGLAPNQPQHF
TRBJ1-2 TRBV2 . . TGTGCCAGCAGGCCTGAACAGTTAGCTAACTATGGCTACACCTTC CASRPEQLANYGYTF
TRBJ1-1 TRBV5-5 . TRBD1 TGTGCCAGCAGCTCGACAGGGCCTGAAGCTTTCTTT CASSSTGPEAFF
TRBJ2-1 TRBV30 . TRBD2 TGTGCCTGGAGTGGGACTAGCGGGAAGCAGTTCTTC CAWSGTSGKQFF
TRBJ1-2 TRBV11-2 . TRBD1 TGTGCCAGCAGCTTAGGAGTAGGACAGGGGAATGGCTACACCTTC CASSLGVGQGNGYTF
TRBJ1-1 TRBV30 . . TGTGCCTTCAGCGGACAGACCATGAACACTGAAGCTTTCTTT CAFSGQTMNTEAFF
TRBJ2-3 TRBV29-1 once . TGCAGCGTCCTTAGCAGTAAGCAGTATTTT CSVLSSKQYF
TRBJ1-3 TRBV28 . . TGTGCCAGCGGAGAAAGAAACACCATATATTTT CASGERNTIYF
TRBJ2-3 TRBV19 . TRBD2 TGTGCCAGTAGTGAGGGACTAGCGGGGTTTAGCACAGATACGCAGTATTTT CASSEGLAGFSTDTQYF
TRBJ1-2 TRBV9 few TRBD1 TGTGCCAGCAGCGTAGGAGGACAGGGGAGGATTGGCTACACCTTC CASSVGGQGRIGYTF
TRBJ2-5 TRBV27 once . TGTGCCAGCAGTTCCCGGCTAGGGGCCAACGGGGAGACCCAGTACTTC CASSSRLGANGETQYF
TRBJ2-1 TRBV7-3 . . TGTGCCAGCAGCTTACTAGGGGGAGGGGTCAATGAGCAGTTCTTC CASSLLGGGVNEQFF
TRBJ2-6 TRBV19 . TRBD2 TGTGCCAGTACCCCGGGAGGAAAAAGCTCTGGGGCCAACGTCCTGACTTTC CASTPGGKSSGANVLTF
TRBJ1-2 TRBV14 . . TGTGCCAGCAGCCAATTCTCCTCAGGGGTCTATGGCTACACCTTC CASSQFSSGVYGYTF
TRBJ1-4 TRBV30 . . TGTGCCTGGACAAGACAGACAAATGAAAAACTGTTTTTT CAWTRQTNEKLFF
TRBJ2-5 TRBV3-1/TRBV3-2 . . TGTGCCAGCAGCCAAGGACTCCAAGCGGCAGGACCGGAAGAGACCCAGTACTTC CASSQGLQAAGPEETQYF
TRBJ2-2 TRBV5-1 once TRBD2 TGCGCCAGCAGCTTGGGACTAGCGGTCGGGGAGCTGTTTTTT CASSLGLAVGELFF
TRBJ2-5 TRBV19 . TRBD1 TGTGCCAGTAGTATATTGCACGTAATGGGACAGCAAGAGACCCAGTACTTC CASSILHVMGQQETQYF
TRBJ1-2 TRBV10-2 . TRBD1 TGCGCCAGCAGTCAGGGACAGTCGATGAACTATGGCTACACCTTC CASSQGQSMNYGYTF
TRBJ1-1 TRBV3-1/TRBV3-2 few TRBD1 TGTGCCAGCAGAAAAAGGACAGGTACTGAAGCTTTCTTT CASRKRTGTEAFF
TRBJ2-1 TRBV5-1 . . TGCGCCAGCAGCTTGGACAGTCAGTACAATGAGCAGTTCTTC CASSLDSQYNEQFF
TRBJ2-7 TRBV11-3 . . TGTGCCAGCAGCTTACATGGGGCGAGTTACTACGAGCAGTACTTC CASSLHGASYYEQYF
TRBJ2-7 TRBV5-1 . TRBD1 TGCGCCAGTAGCTTGGCTCACACCGGGACAGGGGGGTACGAGCAGTACTTC CASSLAHTGTGGYEQYF
TRBJ2-1 TRBV5-4 . TRBD2 TGTGCCAGCAGCTTGGAAGTAAGCGGGAGAGGGGATGAGCAGTTCTTC CASSLEVSGRGDEQFF
TRBJ1-2 TRBV2 . . TGTGCCAGCAGTGGGATCGGAGTCAGAGCGGAATATGGCTACACCTTC CASSGIGVRAEYGYTF
TRBJ1-3 TRBV2 . . TGTGCCAGCAGTGACAGTCAGGACTTCTCTGGAAACACCATATATTTT CASSDSQDFSGNTIYF
TRBJ1-1 TRBV7-9 . . TGTGCCAGCAGCTTATTGGCAGCAAGACAGAACACTGAAGCTTTCTTT CASSLLAARQNTEAFF
TRBJ2-3 TRBV5-6 . . TGTGCCAGCAGCTTTATAGCCGCAGATACGCAGTATTTT CASSFIAADTQYF
TRBJ1-4 TRBV5-4 . . TGTGCCAGCAGTTCTACCCGGGAGGGAGGCGAAAAACTGTTTTTT CASSSTREGGEKLFF
TRBJ1-2 TRBV5-6 . . TGTGCCAGCAGCTTGGAAAGGGGCTATGGCTACACCTTC CASSLERGYGYTF